The clone carrying this T cell receptor beta chain was counted only a few times. This sample was taken from a study of blood T cells in healthy people across ages. Primers used in a second PCR of roughly 6 to 11 cycles were a sample-barcoded 5' primer and a J-beta primer mix. TCRdb re-called the 5' RACE reads through MiXCR, storing one row per CDR3 protein. The sample lists approximately 760,000 distinct CDR3 sequences, 25% occurring once. These data also featured in a second study, about T cells of mothers and their children.

Sequenced sample: blood. The TCR originated in a boy aged 5-17 years in good health.

The chain's CDR3 is CSVTPGSTDTQYF. As DNA, the CDR3 is TGCAGCGTTACGCCGGGGAGCACAGATACGCAGTATTTT. V and J are TRBV29-1 and TRBJ2-3, with D perhaps matching TRBD2 (5 bases). The ends were cut back, 5 bases at V and 0 bases at J, with 9 bases in the middle. From germline, CDR1 is SQVTM and CDR2 ANQGSEA. The CDR3 is 13 amino acids.